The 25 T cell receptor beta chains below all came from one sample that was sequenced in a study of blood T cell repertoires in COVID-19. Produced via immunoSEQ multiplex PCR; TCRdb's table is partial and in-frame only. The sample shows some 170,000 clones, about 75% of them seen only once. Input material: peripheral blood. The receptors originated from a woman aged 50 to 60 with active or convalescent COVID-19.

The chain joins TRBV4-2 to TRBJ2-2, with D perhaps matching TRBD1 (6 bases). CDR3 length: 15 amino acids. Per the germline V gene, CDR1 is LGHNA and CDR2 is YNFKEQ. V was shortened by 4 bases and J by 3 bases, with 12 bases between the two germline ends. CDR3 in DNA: TGTGCCAGCAGCCCCCTGACAGGATACACCGGGGAGCTGTTTTTT. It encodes CASSPLTGYTGELFF.

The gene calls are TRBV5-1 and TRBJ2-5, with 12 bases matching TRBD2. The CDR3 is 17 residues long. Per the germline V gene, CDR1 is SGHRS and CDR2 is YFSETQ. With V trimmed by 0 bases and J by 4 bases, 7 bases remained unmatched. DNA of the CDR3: TGCGCCAGCAGCTTGGCCGAGCTAGCGGGGGGGCGAGAGACCCAGTACTTC. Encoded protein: CASSLAELAGGRETQYF.

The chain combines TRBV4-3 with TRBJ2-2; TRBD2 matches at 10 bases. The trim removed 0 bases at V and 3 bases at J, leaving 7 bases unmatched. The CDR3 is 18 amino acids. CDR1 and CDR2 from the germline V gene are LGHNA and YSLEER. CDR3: CASSQDVLLAGDTGELFF. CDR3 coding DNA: TGCGCCAGCAGCCAAGATGTCCTCCTAGCGGGAGACACCGGGGAGCTGTTTTTT.

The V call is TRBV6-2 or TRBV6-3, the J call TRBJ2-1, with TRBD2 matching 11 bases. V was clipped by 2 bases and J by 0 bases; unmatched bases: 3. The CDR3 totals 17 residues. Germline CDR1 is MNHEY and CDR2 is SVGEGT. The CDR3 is CASSYIGTSGSYNEQFF. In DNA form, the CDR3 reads TGTGCCAGCAGTTACATTGGGACTAGCGGCTCCTACAATGAGCAGTTCTTC.

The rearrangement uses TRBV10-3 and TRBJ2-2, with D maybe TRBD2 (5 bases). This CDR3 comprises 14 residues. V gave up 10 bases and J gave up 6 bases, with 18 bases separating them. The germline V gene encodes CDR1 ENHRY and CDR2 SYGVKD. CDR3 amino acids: CANRKEGISGELFF. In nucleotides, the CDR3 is TGTGCCAACCGTAAAGAGGGCATCTCCGGGGAGCTGTTTTTT.

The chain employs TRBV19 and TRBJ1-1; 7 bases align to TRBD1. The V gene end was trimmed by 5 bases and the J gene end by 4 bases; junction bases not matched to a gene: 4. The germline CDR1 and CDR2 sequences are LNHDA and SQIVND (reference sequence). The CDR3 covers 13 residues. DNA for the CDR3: TGTGCCAGTAGTTCCCCAGGGGGCACTGAAGCTTTCTTT. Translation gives CASSSPGGTEAFF.

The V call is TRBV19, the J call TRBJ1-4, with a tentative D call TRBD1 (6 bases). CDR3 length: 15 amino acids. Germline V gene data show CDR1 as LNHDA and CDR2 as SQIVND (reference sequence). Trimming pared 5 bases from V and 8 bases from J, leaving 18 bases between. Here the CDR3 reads CASSLQGAASEKLFF. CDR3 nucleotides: TGTGCCAGTAGTTTACAGGGAGCAGCTTCCGAAAAACTGTTTTTT. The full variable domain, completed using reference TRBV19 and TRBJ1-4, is DGGITQSPKYLFRKEGQNVTLSCEQNLNHDAMYWYRQDPGQGLRLIYYSQIVNDFQKGDIAEGYSVSREKKESFPLTVTSAQKNPTAFYLCASSLQGAASEKLFFGSGTQLSVL.

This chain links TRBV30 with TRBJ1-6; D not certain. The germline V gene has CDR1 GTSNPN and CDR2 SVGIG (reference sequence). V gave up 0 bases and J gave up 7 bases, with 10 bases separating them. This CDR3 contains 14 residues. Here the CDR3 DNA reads TGTGCCTGGAGTGTAGGCCAGGAAAATTCACCCCTCCACTTT. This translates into CAWSVGQENSPLHF. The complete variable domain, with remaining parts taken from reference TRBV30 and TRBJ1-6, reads SQTIHQWPATLVQPVGSPLSLECTVEGTSNPNLYWYRQAAGRGLQLLFYSVGIGQISSEVPQNLSASRPQDRQFILSSKKLLLSDSGFYLCAWSVGQENSPLHFGNGTRLTVT.

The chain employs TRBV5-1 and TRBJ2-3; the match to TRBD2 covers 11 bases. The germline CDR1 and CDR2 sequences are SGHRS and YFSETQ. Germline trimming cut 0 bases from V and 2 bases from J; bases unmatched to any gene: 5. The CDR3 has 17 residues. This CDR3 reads CASSLGSGGASTDTQYF. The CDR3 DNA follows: TGCGCCAGCAGCTTGGGTAGCGGGGGGGCCTCCACAGATACGCAGTATTTT.

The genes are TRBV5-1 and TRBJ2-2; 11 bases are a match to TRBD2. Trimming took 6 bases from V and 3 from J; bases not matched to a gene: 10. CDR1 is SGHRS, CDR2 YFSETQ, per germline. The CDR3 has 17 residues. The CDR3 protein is CASTRLAGPPHTGELFF. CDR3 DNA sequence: TGCGCCAGCACCCGACTAGCGGGACCCCCGCACACCGGGGAGCTGTTTTTT.

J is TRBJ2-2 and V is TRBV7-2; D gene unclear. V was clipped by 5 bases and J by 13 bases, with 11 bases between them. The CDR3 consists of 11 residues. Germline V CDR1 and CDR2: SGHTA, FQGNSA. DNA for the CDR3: TGTGCCAGCAGCCCGGCCGCAGGGCTGTTTTTT. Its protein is CASSPAAGLFF.

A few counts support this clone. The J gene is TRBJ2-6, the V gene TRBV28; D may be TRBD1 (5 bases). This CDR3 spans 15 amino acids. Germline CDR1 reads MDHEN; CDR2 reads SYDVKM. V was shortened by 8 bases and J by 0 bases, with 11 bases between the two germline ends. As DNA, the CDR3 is TGTGCCAGCCTGGACACTTTCTCTGGGGCCAACGTCCTGACTTTC. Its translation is CASLDTFSGANVLTF.

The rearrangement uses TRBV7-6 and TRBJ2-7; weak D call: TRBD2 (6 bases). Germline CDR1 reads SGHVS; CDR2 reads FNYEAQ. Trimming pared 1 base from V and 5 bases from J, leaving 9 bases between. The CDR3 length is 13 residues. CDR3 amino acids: CASSLVGLNEQYF. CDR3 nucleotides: TGTGCCAGCAGCTTAGTGGGACTGAACGAGCAGTACTTC.

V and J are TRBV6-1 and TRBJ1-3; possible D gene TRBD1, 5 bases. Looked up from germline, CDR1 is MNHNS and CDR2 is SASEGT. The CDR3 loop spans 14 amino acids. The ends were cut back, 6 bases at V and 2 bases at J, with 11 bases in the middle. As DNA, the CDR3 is TGTGCCAGCAGGGATGGGGGGACTGGAAACACCATATATTTT. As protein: CASRDGGTGNTIYF.

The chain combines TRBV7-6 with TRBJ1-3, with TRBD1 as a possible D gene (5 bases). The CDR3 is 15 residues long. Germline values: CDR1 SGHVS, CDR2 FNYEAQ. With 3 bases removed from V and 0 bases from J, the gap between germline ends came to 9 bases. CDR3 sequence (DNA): TGTGCCAGCAGCTTTAGACAGAACTCTGGAAACACCATATATTTT. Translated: CASSFRQNSGNTIYF.

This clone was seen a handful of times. CDR3 region: CASSQGPRGDEQFF. The CDR3 DNA is TGTGCCAGCAGCCAAGGTCCTCGGGGGGATGAGCAGTTCTTC. The gene calls are TRBV4-2 and TRBJ2-1; TRBD2 matches at 7 bases. CDR1 and CDR2 (germline): LGHNA, YNFKEQ. This CDR3 is 14 amino acids long. V was pared by 1 base and J by 8 bases, with 5 bases of the junction left unmatched.

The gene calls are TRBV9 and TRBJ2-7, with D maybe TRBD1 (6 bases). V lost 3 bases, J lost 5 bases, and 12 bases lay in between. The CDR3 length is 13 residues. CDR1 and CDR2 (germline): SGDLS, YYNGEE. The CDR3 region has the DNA TGTGCCAGCAGCGAACAGGGTGGCCACGAGCAGTACTTC. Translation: CASSEQGGHEQYF.

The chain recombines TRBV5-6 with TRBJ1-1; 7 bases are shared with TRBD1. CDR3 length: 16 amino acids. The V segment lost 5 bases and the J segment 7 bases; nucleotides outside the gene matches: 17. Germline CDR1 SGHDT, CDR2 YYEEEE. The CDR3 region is CASRPVKRDRRLEAFF. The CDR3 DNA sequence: TGTGCCAGCAGACCAGTTAAACGGGACAGACGACTTGAAGCTTTCTTT.

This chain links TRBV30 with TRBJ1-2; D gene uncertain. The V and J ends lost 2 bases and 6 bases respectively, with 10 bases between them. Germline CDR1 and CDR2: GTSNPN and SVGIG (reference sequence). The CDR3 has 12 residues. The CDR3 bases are TGTGCCTGGAGTTCTAACGTCAATGGCTACACCTTC. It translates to CAWSSNVNGYTF.

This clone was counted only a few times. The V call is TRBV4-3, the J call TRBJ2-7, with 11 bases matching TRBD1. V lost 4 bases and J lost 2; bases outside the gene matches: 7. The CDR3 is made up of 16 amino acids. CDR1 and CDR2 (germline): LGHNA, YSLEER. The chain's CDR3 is CASSREPGQGAYEQYF. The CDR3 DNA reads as TGCGCCAGCAGCCGCGAACCGGGACAGGGGGCCTACGAGCAGTACTTC.

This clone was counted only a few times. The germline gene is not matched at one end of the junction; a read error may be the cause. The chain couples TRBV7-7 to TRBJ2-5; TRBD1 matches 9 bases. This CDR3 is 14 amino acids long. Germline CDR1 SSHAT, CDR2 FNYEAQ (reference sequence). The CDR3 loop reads CASSSGQGSETQYF. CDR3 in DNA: TGTGCTAGCAGCTCAGGACAGGGGAGCGAGACCCAGTACTTC.

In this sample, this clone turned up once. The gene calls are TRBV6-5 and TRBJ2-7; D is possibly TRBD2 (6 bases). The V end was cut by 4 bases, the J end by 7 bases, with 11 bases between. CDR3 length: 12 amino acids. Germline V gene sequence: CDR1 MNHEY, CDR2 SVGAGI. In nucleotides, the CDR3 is TGTGCCAGCAGTTCCCACAGCGGGGAGCAGTACTTC. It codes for CASSSHSGEQYF.

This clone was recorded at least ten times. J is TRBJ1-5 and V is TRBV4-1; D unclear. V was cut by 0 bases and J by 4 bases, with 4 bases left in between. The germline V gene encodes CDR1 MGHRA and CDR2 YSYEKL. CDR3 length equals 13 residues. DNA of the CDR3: TGCGCCAGCAGCCAAGATCCGAATCAGCCCCAGCATTTT. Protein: CASSQDPNQPQHF.

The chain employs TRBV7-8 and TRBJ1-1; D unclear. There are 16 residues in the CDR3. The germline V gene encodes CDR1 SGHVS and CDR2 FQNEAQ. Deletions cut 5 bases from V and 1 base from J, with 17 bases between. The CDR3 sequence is CASSVTSGRENTEAFF. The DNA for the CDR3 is TGTGCCAGCAGCGTCACAAGCGGAAGGGAGAACACTGAAGCTTTCTTT.

CDR3 sequence reads: CASSFNGQGGNEKLFF. CDR3 bases: TGCGCCAGCAGCTTTAATGGACAGGGAGGGAATGAAAAACTGTTTTTT. This chain connects TRBV5-1 to TRBJ1-4; 8 bases map to TRBD1. J was trimmed by 5 bases and V by 2 bases; bases with no gene match: 8. The CDR3 length is 16 residues. CDR1 and CDR2 from the germline V gene are SGHRS and YFSETQ.